A selection of T cell receptor beta chains follows, all from one sample in a study of cytomegalovirus exposure and HLA in healthy donors. Using immunoSEQ multiplex PCR, the repertoire was profiled, and TCRdb retains in-frame clones only, with some absent. This table holds fewer than 150,000 clones. The specimen sequenced was PBMCs. The receptors stem from an older woman in good health and CMV-seronegative. Both conserved end residues are part of each CDR3. Each record gives: V gene, D gene, CDR3 length, J gene, CDR3 protein, CDR3 DNA. The D gene is left open where the match is weak.

V gene: TRBV7-2; D gene: NA; CDR3 length: 13; J gene: TRBJ1-4; CDR3 protein: CASKLQSLGKLFF; CDR3 DNA: TGTGCCAGCAAACTCCAAAGTCTCGGTAAACTGTTTTTT
V gene: TRBV28; D gene: NA; CDR3 length: 12; J gene: TRBJ2-7; CDR3 protein: CASSLVGGFPYF; CDR3 DNA: TGTGCCAGCAGTTTAGTTGGGGGCTTCCCTTACTTC
V gene: TRBV9; D gene: TRBD1; CDR3 length: 15; J gene: TRBJ1-1; CDR3 protein: CASSLYQGQGAEAFF; CDR3 DNA: TGTGCCAGCAGCCTCTATCAAGGACAGGGGGCTGAAGCTTTCTTT
V gene: TRBV6-1; D gene: NA; CDR3 length: 14; J gene: TRBJ1-2; CDR3 protein: CASSFVSLLDGYTF; CDR3 DNA: TGTGCCAGCAGTTTTGTGAGTTTGCTGGATGGCTACACCTTC
V gene: TRBV15; D gene: TRBD2; CDR3 length: 15; J gene: TRBJ2-2; CDR3 protein: CATRMGLAGTGELFF; CDR3 DNA: TGTGCCACCCGTATGGGGCTAGCGGGAACCGGGGAGCTGTTTTTT
V gene: TRBV7-9; D gene: TRBD1; CDR3 length: 14; J gene: TRBJ1-1; CDR3 protein: CASSDGQGYTEAFF; CDR3 DNA: TGTGCCAGCAGCGACGGACAGGGATACACTGAAGCTTTCTTT
V gene: TRBV6-6; D gene: NA; CDR3 length: 16; J gene: TRBJ2-3; CDR3 protein: CASSGSRGQGTDTQYF; CDR3 DNA: TGTGCCAGCAGTGGCTCCAGAGGCCAGGGGACAGATACGCAGTATTTT
V gene: TRBV5-1; D gene: NA; CDR3 length: 11; J gene: TRBJ2-1; CDR3 protein: CASSSDNEQFF; CDR3 DNA: TGCGCCAGCAGCTCAGACAATGAGCAGTTCTTC
V gene: TRBV6-5; D gene: NA; CDR3 length: 12; J gene: TRBJ1-1; CDR3 protein: CASRSPGTEAFF; CDR3 DNA: TGTGCCAGCAGAAGCCCAGGGACTGAAGCTTTCTTT
V gene: TRBV11-2; D gene: NA; CDR3 length: 13; J gene: TRBJ1-2; CDR3 protein: CASSFARDYGYTF; CDR3 DNA: TGTGCCAGCAGCTTCGCCAGGGACTATGGCTACACCTTC
V gene: TRBV13; D gene: NA; CDR3 length: 14; J gene: TRBJ2-7; CDR3 protein: CASSLGQTSNEQYF; CDR3 DNA: TGTGCCAGCAGCTTGGGACAGACTAGTAACGAGCAGTACTTC
V gene: TRBV29-1; D gene: TRBD1; CDR3 length: 11; J gene: TRBJ1-1; CDR3 protein: CSVSGQGGAFF; CDR3 DNA: TGCAGCGTTTCTGGACAGGGGGGAGCTTTCTTT
V gene: TRBV9; D gene: NA; CDR3 length: 12; J gene: TRBJ2-7; CDR3 protein: CASSGDSYEQYF; CDR3 DNA: TGTGCCAGCAGCGGAGACTCCTACGAGCAGTACTTC
V gene: TRBV18; D gene: NA; CDR3 length: 13; J gene: TRBJ2-2; CDR3 protein: CASSPNSSGELFF; CDR3 DNA: TGTGCCAGCTCACCAAACAGTTCCGGGGAGCTGTTTTTT
V gene: TRBV14; D gene: TRBD1; CDR3 length: 15; J gene: TRBJ1-3; CDR3 protein: CASNRGKIAGNTIYF; CDR3 DNA: TGTGCCAGCAACAGGGGAAAAATAGCTGGAAACACCATATATTTT
V gene: TRBV6-1; D gene: NA; CDR3 length: 14; J gene: TRBJ1-1; CDR3 protein: CASSFSTGNTEAFF; CDR3 DNA: TGTGCCAGCAGTTTTTCGACAGGAAACACTGAAGCTTTCTTT
V gene: TRBV5-4; D gene: NA; CDR3 length: 15; J gene: TRBJ1-1; CDR3 protein: CASSYQSNMNTEAFF; CDR3 DNA: TGTGCCAGCAGCTACCAGTCCAACATGAACACTGAAGCTTTCTTT
V gene: TRBV27; D gene: NA; CDR3 length: 13; J gene: TRBJ2-7; CDR3 protein: CASSATAYYEQYF; CDR3 DNA: TGTGCCAGCAGTGCGACTGCCTACTACGAGCAGTACTTC
V gene: TRBV14; D gene: NA; CDR3 length: 14; J gene: TRBJ1-4; CDR3 protein: CASSETGWGEKLFF; CDR3 DNA: TGTGCCAGCAGCGAAACAGGGTGGGGTGAAAAACTGTTTTTT
V gene: TRBV27; D gene: NA; CDR3 length: 11; J gene: TRBJ2-5; CDR3 protein: CASSFKETQYF; CDR3 DNA: TGTGCCAGCAGTTTCAAAGAGACCCAGTACTTC
V gene: TRBV5-4; D gene: NA; CDR3 length: 13; J gene: TRBJ1-2; CDR3 protein: CASSLSQDYGYTF; CDR3 DNA: TGTGCCAGCAGCTTGAGCCAGGACTATGGCTACACCTTC
V gene: TRBV2; D gene: TRBD1; CDR3 length: 15; J gene: TRBJ2-2; CDR3 protein: CASIQDREGTGELFF; CDR3 DNA: TGTGCCAGCATCCAAGACAGGGAAGGGACCGGGGAGCTGTTTTTT
V gene: TRBV6-5; D gene: NA; CDR3 length: 15; J gene: TRBJ1-3; CDR3 protein: CASRRVGRSGNTIYF; CDR3 DNA: TGTGCCAGCCGGCGGGTGGGTCGATCTGGAAACACCATATATTTT
V gene: TRBV30; D gene: TRBD1; CDR3 length: 14; J gene: TRBJ2-7; CDR3 protein: CAWRGTGWFHEQYF; CDR3 DNA: TGTGCCTGGCGGGGGACAGGGTGGTTCCACGAGCAGTACTTC
V gene: TRBV2; D gene: NA; CDR3 length: 14; J gene: TRBJ2-7; CDR3 protein: CASGSGSSSYEQYF; CDR3 DNA: TGTGCCAGCGGTAGCGGATCCTCATCCTACGAGCAGTACTTC
V gene: TRBV30; D gene: TRBD2; CDR3 length: 14; J gene: TRBJ2-7; CDR3 protein: CAWSVAGGPYEQYF; CDR3 DNA: TGTGCCTGGAGTGTAGCGGGAGGGCCCTACGAGCAGTACTTC
V gene: TRBV28; D gene: TRBD2; CDR3 length: 15; J gene: TRBJ2-7; CDR3 protein: CASSLRLAVSYEQYF; CDR3 DNA: TGTGCCAGCAGTTTGAGGCTAGCGGTCTCCTACGAGCAGTACTTC
V gene: TRBV30; D gene: NA; CDR3 length: 12; J gene: TRBJ1-2; CDR3 protein: CASHKGAGGYTF; CDR3 DNA: TGTGCCTCCCACAAGGGCGCGGGTGGCTACACCTTC
V gene: TRBV9; D gene: NA; CDR3 length: 15; J gene: TRBJ2-1; CDR3 protein: CASSLRDFGSNEQFF; CDR3 DNA: TGTGCCAGCAGCCTTAGGGACTTTGGATCCAATGAGCAGTTCTTC
V gene: TRBV9; D gene: TRBD1; CDR3 length: 18; J gene: TRBJ2-6; CDR3 protein: CASSVSRQGGSGANVLTF; CDR3 DNA: TGTGCCAGCAGCGTCTCGCGACAGGGGGGTTCTGGGGCCAACGTCCTGACTTTC
V gene: TRBV7-3; D gene: TRBD1; CDR3 length: 16; J gene: TRBJ2-1; CDR3 protein: CASSPTGTDSYNEQFF; CDR3 DNA: TGTGCCAGCAGCCCGACTGGGACAGACTCCTACAATGAGCAGTTCTTC
V gene: TRBV19; D gene: NA; CDR3 length: 15; J gene: TRBJ1-2; CDR3 protein: CASSILGQTNYGYTF; CDR3 DNA: TGTGCCAGTAGTATTCTCGGACAGACAAACTATGGCTACACCTTC
V gene: TRBV2; D gene: NA; CDR3 length: 12; J gene: TRBJ2-7; CDR3 protein: CASSDGFYEQYF; CDR3 DNA: TGTGCCAGCAGTGACGGGTTCTACGAGCAGTACTTC
V gene: TRBV2; D gene: NA; CDR3 length: 13; J gene: TRBJ1-1; CDR3 protein: CASSLDRNTEAFF; CDR3 DNA: TGTGCCAGCAGTCTAGACAGGAACACTGAAGCTTTCTTT
V gene: TRBV19; D gene: NA; CDR3 length: 15; J gene: TRBJ1-5; CDR3 protein: CASSMFRNSNQPQHF; CDR3 DNA: TGTGCCAGTAGTATGTTCAGAAATAGCAATCAGCCCCAGCATTTT
V gene: TRBV7-3; D gene: TRBD1; CDR3 length: 14; J gene: TRBJ1-5; CDR3 protein: CASSLSGGWQPQHF; CDR3 DNA: TGTGCCAGCAGCTTATCAGGGGGGTGGCAGCCCCAGCATTTT
V gene: TRBV28; D gene: NA; CDR3 length: 12; J gene: TRBJ1-1; CDR3 protein: CASSFRGTEAFF; CDR3 DNA: TGTGCCAGCAGTTTTCGGGGAACTGAAGCTTTCTTT
V gene: TRBV19; D gene: NA; CDR3 length: 14; J gene: TRBJ1-4; CDR3 protein: CASSIGGTNEKLFF; CDR3 DNA: TGTGCCAGTAGTATCGGAGGAACTAATGAAAAACTGTTTTTT